Listed below are T cell receptor beta chains from one sample, sequenced in a study of T cell clonotyping in hematopoietic cell transplantation. Sequencing was performed with immunoSEQ multiplex PCR; in TCRdb, only in-frame clones are kept and a portion is missing. The sample holds around 13,000 clones, roughly 80% seen once. The input for sequencing was PBMCs, taken 100 days after allogeneic stem cell transplant. All receptors derive from a female patient in her thirties or forties who had an allogeneic stem cell transplant from a related donor, so T cells may come from the graft donor. Some clones in this sample may be carry-over from other donors' samples. Both conserved end residues are part of each CDR3. A D gene is named only where the DNA matches it firmly. Some rows mark clone size as missing; the rest say once, few, many or name a class of expanded clone.

v_call: TRBV10-1; j_call: TRBJ1-2; clone_size: -; d_call: -; cdr3_nt: TGCGCCAGCGGGGGTTTATATGGCTACACCTTC; cdr3_aa: CASGGLYGYTF
v_call: TRBV29-1; j_call: TRBJ2-1; clone_size: -; d_call: -; cdr3_nt: TGCAGCGTTTCCCTCGGACCCAATGAGCAGTTCTTC; cdr3_aa: CSVSLGPNEQFF
v_call: TRBV6-5; j_call: TRBJ1-1; clone_size: -; d_call: -; cdr3_nt: TGTGCCAGCAGTTACGGGGGGAACACTGAAGCTTTCTTT; cdr3_aa: CASSYGGNTEAFF
v_call: TRBV6-1; j_call: TRBJ2-1; clone_size: -; d_call: -; cdr3_nt: TGTGCCAGCAGTGAAGTAGGCGCGGGGTGGTTCTTC; cdr3_aa: CASSEVGAGWFF
v_call: TRBV11-3; j_call: TRBJ2-4; clone_size: -; d_call: -; cdr3_nt: TGTGCCAGCAGCTTAGATCGGTCCGTCGGCAAAAACATTCAGTACTTC; cdr3_aa: CASSLDRSVGKNIQYF
v_call: TRBV2; j_call: TRBJ1-6; clone_size: -; d_call: TRBD1; cdr3_nt: TGTGCCAGCAGAGAGACAGGGGGCAATTCACCCCTCCACTTT; cdr3_aa: CASRETGGNSPLHF
v_call: TRBV6-1; j_call: TRBJ2-7; clone_size: -; d_call: TRBD1; cdr3_nt: TGTGCCAGCACCCTGGACAGGGGGCCCTACGAGCAGTACTTC; cdr3_aa: CASTLDRGPYEQYF
v_call: TRBV4-3; j_call: TRBJ2-7; clone_size: -; d_call: -; cdr3_nt: TGCGCCAGCAGCCAAGATTGGGGAGGGGGAGAGGCCTACGAGCAGTACTTC; cdr3_aa: CASSQDWGGGEAYEQYF
v_call: TRBV5-6; j_call: TRBJ1-6; clone_size: -; d_call: TRBD1; cdr3_nt: TGTGCCAGCAGCCCTTGGGACAGGGGTTTATCACCCCTCCACTTT; cdr3_aa: CASSPWDRGLSPLHF
v_call: TRBV14; j_call: TRBJ2-1; clone_size: -; d_call: TRBD1; cdr3_nt: TGTGCCAGCAGCCTACTCGACAGGGGGCCCAGGGAGCAGTTCTTC; cdr3_aa: CASSLLDRGPREQFF
v_call: TRBV5-6; j_call: TRBJ2-1; clone_size: -; d_call: TRBD2; cdr3_nt: TGTGCCAGCAGCTTGGCCTTATTAACGAGCGGGAGAGGGTACAATGAGCAGTTCTTC; cdr3_aa: CASSLALLTSGRGYNEQFF
v_call: TRBV11-3; j_call: TRBJ2-7; clone_size: -; d_call: TRBD1; cdr3_nt: TGTGCCAGCAGCTTAGCCGGGACAGAAACCTACGAGCAGTACTTC; cdr3_aa: CASSLAGTETYEQYF
v_call: TRBV11-2; j_call: TRBJ1-4; clone_size: -; d_call: -; cdr3_nt: TGTGCCAGCGGCTTACAGGACCCCAATGAAAAACTGTTTTTT; cdr3_aa: CASGLQDPNEKLFF
v_call: TRBV2; j_call: TRBJ2-1; clone_size: -; d_call: -; cdr3_nt: TGTGCCAGCAGTCCGGAGTTGAACCACAATGAGCAGTTCTTC; cdr3_aa: CASSPELNHNEQFF
v_call: TRBV27; j_call: TRBJ2-7; clone_size: few; d_call: -; cdr3_nt: TGTGCCAGCAGTTTCAACCCAAGTCAATACGAGCAGTACTTC; cdr3_aa: CASSFNPSQYEQYF
v_call: TRBV11-2; j_call: TRBJ2-7; clone_size: -; d_call: -; cdr3_nt: TGTGCCAGCAGCTTGGGACGGGTAGGAACCTACGAGCAGTACTTC; cdr3_aa: CASSLGRVGTYEQYF
v_call: TRBV29-1; j_call: TRBJ1-2; clone_size: -; d_call: TRBD1; cdr3_nt: TGCAGCGTTGGGGGACAGAACTATGGCTACACCTTC; cdr3_aa: CSVGGQNYGYTF
v_call: TRBV11-3; j_call: TRBJ2-5; clone_size: -; d_call: -; cdr3_nt: TGTGCCAGCAGCTATCGACAGCTAGGGGAGACCCAGTACTTC; cdr3_aa: CASSYRQLGETQYF
v_call: TRBV19; j_call: TRBJ1-2; clone_size: -; d_call: TRBD1; cdr3_nt: TGTGCCAGTAGTATTTCCCTCGGGACAGGGAACTATGGCTACACCTTC; cdr3_aa: CASSISLGTGNYGYTF
v_call: TRBV2; j_call: TRBJ1-4; clone_size: medium-sized; d_call: -; cdr3_nt: TGTGCCAGCAGTGCATCGGGTATGGTGGGAAATGAAAAACTGTTTTTT; cdr3_aa: CASSASGMVGNEKLFF
v_call: TRBV27; j_call: TRBJ2-7; clone_size: once; d_call: -; cdr3_nt: TGTGCCAGCAGCCGGGCGGCGATTACTTACGAGCAGTACTTC; cdr3_aa: CASSRAAITYEQYF